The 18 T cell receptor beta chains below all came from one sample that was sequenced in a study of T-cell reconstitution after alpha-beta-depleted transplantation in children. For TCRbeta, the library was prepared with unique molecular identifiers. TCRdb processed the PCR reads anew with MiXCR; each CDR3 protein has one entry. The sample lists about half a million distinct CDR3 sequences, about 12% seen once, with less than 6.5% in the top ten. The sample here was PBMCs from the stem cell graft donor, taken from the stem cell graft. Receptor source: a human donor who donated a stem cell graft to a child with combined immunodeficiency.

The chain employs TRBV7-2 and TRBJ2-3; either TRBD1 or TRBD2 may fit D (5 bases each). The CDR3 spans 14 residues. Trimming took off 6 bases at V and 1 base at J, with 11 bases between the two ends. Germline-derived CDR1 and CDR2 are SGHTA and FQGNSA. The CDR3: CASRSGTGTDTQYF. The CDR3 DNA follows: TGTGCCAGCAGGTCCGGGACCGGCACAGATACGCAGTATTTT.

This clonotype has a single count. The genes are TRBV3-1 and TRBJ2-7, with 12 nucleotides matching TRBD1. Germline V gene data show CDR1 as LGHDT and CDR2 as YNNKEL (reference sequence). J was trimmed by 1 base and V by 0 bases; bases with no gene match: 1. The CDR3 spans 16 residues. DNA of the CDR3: TGTGCCAGCAGCCAAGAGGGACAGGGGGCTTCCTACGAGCAGTACTTC. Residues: CASSQEGQGASYEQYF.

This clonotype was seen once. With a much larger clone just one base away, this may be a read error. The DNA for the CDR3 is TGTGCCAGCAGCTTAGCGACAGGGGGCTCCTACAATGAGCAGTTCTTC. This gives the protein CASSLATGGSYNEQFF. The chain has TRBV7-8 and TRBJ2-1, with TRBD1 identical over 9 bases. The V gene end was trimmed by 0 bases and the J gene end by 0 bases; junction bases not matched to a gene: 0. CDR1 and CDR2 (germline): SGHVS, FQNEAQ. The CDR3 has 16 amino acids.

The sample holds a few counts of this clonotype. CDR3 DNA: TGTGCCAGCAGCCAAGAAGAGACAGATACGCAGTATTTT. This codes for CASSQEETDTQYF. This chain links TRBV4-2 with TRBJ2-3; D remains unclear. V lost 0 bases and J lost 3, with 4 bases in between. The CDR3 sequence is 13 residues long. CDR1 and CDR2 from the germline V gene are LGHNA and YNFKEQ.

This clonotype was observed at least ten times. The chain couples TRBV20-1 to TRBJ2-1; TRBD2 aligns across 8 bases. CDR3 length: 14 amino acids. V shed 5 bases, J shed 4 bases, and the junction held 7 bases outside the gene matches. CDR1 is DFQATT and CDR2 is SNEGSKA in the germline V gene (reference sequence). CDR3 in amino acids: CSAPGGWYYNEQFF. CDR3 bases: TGCAGTGCTCCGGGGGGGTGGTATTACAATGAGCAGTTCTTC.

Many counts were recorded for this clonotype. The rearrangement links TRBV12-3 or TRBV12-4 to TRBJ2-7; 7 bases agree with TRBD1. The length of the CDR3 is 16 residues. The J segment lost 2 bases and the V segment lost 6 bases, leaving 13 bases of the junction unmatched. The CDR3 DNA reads TGTGCCAGCAGCTCCTCTAGGACAGGAATAACCTACGAGCAGTACTTC. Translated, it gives CASSSSRTGITYEQYF.

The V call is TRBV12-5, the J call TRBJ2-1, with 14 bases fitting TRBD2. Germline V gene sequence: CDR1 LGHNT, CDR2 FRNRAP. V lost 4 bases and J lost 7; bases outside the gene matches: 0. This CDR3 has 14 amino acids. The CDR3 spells CASGWTSGRNEQFF. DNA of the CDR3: TGTGCTAGTGGTTGGACTAGCGGGAGGAATGAGCAGTTCTTC.

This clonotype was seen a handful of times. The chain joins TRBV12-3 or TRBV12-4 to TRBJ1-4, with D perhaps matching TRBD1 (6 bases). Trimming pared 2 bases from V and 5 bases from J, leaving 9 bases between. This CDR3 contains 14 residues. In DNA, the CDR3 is TGTGCCAGCAGTTTAACGGGGGCGAATGAAAAACTGTTTTTT. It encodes CASSLTGANEKLFF.

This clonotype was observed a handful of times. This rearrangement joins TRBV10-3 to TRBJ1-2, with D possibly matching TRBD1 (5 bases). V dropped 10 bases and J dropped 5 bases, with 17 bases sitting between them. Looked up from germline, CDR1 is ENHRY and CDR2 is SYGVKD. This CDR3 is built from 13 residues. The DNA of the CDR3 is TGTGCCACCAAGACAGAGATAAGTTATGGCTACACCTTC. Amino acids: CATKTEISYGYTF.

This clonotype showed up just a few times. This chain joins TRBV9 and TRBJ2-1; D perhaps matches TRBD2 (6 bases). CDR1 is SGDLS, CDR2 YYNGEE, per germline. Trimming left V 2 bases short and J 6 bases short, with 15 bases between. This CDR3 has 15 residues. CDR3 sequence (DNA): TGTGCCAGCAGCGTCAGCAGGGTCGGGGGCAATGAGCAGTTCTTC. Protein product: CASSVSRVGGNEQFF.

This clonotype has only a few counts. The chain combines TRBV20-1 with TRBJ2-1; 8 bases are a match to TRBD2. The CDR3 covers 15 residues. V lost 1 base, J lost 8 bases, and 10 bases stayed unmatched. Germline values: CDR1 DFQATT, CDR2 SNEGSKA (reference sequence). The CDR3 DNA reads TGCAGTGCTAGAGCCCTAGCGGGCCTGGGCGATGAGCAGTTCTTC. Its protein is CSARALAGLGDEQFF.

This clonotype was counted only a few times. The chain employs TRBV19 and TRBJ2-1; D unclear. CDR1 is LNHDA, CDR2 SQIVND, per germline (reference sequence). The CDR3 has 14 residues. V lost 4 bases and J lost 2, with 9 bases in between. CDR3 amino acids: CASSNRVTYNEQFF. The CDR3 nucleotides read TGTGCCAGTAGTAATCGGGTCACCTACAATGAGCAGTTCTTC.

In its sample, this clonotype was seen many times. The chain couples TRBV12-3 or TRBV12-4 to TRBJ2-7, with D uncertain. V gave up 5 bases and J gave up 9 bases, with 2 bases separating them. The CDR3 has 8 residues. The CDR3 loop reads CASSGQYF. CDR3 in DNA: TGTGCCAGCAGTGGGCAGTACTTC.

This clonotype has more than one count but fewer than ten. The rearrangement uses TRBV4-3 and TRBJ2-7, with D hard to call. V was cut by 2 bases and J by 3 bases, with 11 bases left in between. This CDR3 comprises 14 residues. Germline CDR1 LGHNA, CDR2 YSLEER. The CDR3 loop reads CASSQQVRVYEQYF. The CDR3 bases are TGCGCCAGCAGCCAACAGGTACGGGTCTACGAGCAGTACTTC.

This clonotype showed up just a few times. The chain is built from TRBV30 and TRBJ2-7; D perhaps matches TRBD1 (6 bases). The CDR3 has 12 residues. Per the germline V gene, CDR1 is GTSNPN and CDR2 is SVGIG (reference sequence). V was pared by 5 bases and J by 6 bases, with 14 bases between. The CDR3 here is CAWGQGWGEQYF. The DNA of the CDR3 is TGTGCCTGGGGCCAGGGGTGGGGCGAGCAGTACTTC.

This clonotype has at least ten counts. In DNA, the CDR3 is TGTGCCAGGAAAGAGCGGGAGGTTTACAATGAGCAGTTCTTC. Its translation: CARKEREVYNEQFF. The genes are TRBV24-1 and TRBJ2-1, with 9 nucleotides matching TRBD2. This CDR3 contains 14 residues. Germline V lookup: CDR1 KGHDR, CDR2 SFDVKD. Germline trimming cut 11 bases from V and 4 bases from J; bases unmatched to any gene: 8.

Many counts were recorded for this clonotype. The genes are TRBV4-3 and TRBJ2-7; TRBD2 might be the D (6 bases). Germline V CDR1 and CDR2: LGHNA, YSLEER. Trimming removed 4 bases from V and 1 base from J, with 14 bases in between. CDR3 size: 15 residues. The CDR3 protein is CASSLRAGASYEQYF. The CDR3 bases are TGCGCCAGCAGCCTAAGAGCGGGCGCGTCCTACGAGCAGTACTTC.

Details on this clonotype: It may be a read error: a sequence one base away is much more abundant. As DNA, the CDR3 is TGTGCCAGCAGCTTAGAAGGGACACGCCTTTACAATGAGCAGTTCTTC. It translates to CASSLEGTRLYNEQFF. The chain is built from TRBV11-2 and TRBJ2-1, with TRBD1 as a possible D gene (6 bases). The CDR3 consists of 16 residues. Germline CDR1 is SGHAT and CDR2 is FQNNGV. Trimming took 0 bases from V and 4 from J, leaving 13 bases between them.